Listed here are 4 T cell receptor beta chains from one sample, sequenced in a study of shared clonotypes between healthy human individuals. CD45RO-negative, CCR7-selected cells formed the naive CD8 fraction, which excluded terminally differentiated effector memory CD45RA+ cells. Assay: immunoSEQ multiplex PCR; the TCRdb copy retains only in-frame clones and omits some. This sample yields roughly 2.1 million clones, of which around 93% are seen a single time; 1.5% to 2% belongs to the top ten. Sequenced sample: naive CD8+ T cells from PBMCs. Every receptor here comes from a man younger than 35 in good health. Some clones in this sample may be carry-over from other donors' samples.

The chain's CDR3 is CASMRTSGLVATNEKLFF. The CDR3 nucleotides are TGTGCCAGCATGCGAACTTCAGGGCTAGTCGCAACTAATGAAAAACTGTTTTTT. This chain uses TRBV27 with TRBJ1-4; TRBD1 might be the D (5 bases). Germline CDR1 reads MNHEY; CDR2 reads SMNVEV (reference sequence). The CDR3 loop spans 18 amino acids. The V and J ends lost 7 bases and 0 bases respectively, with 21 bases between them.

A few counts support this clone. The chain joins TRBV6-5 to TRBJ2-2; D unclear. CDR1 is MNHEY, CDR2 SVGAGI, per germline. The V end lost 0 bases, the J end lost 1 base, and 6 bases lay between the germline ends. The CDR3 totals 15 residues. This chain's CDR3 is CASSYSDENTGELFF. CDR3 sequence (DNA): TGTGCCAGCAGTTACTCGGACGAGAACACCGGGGAGCTGTTTTTT.

The chain uses TRBV4-3 and TRBJ2-3, with D perhaps matching TRBD1 (7 bases). The CDR3 is 15 residues long. CDR1 and CDR2 (germline): LGHNA, YSLEER. The germline V and J ends were trimmed by 4 bases and 1 base, with 12 bases remaining between them. The CDR3 nucleotides are TGCGCCAGCAGCCTAACCAGGGGGGGCACAGATACGCAGTATTTT. As protein: CASSLTRGGTDTQYF.

The chain is built from TRBV6-5 and TRBJ2-1, with D possibly TRBD2 on 5 matching bases. Trimming stripped 0 bases from V and 0 bases from J, with 9 bases between. Germline CDR1 MNHEY, CDR2 SVGAGI. This CDR3 is 16 amino acids long. Here the CDR3 reads CASSYSRRSSYNEQFF. Written as DNA, the CDR3 is TGTGCCAGCAGTTACTCTAGGAGGAGCTCCTACAATGAGCAGTTCTTC.